The clone carrying this TCR beta chain occurred a few times. The sample comes from a study of blood T cell repertoires in COVID-19. The wider study: Samples of COVID-19 (acute and convalescent) were obtained from the United States, Italy and Spain.

CDR1 and CDR2 (germline): SGHTA, FQGNSA. With 4 bases clipped from V and 6 bases from J, the junction kept 10 bases outside the gene matches. The CDR3 has 16 amino acids. Study processing details: Reference gene primers were amplified, and this amplification served to estimate nucleated cell counts. Clones were read by immunoSEQ multiplex PCR, and TCRdb kept only the in-frame ones, dropping some. V and J calls and clone size are those listed in that table; D and trimming were worked out from the DNA. The sample carries 150,000 to 200,000 clones, roughly four fifths recorded once. The sequencing sample was made of peripheral blood. This clonotype originated in an older woman with COVID-19, enrolled during active disease. This rearrangement joins TRBV7-2 to TRBJ2-7; 12 nucleotides align to TRBD1. The CDR3, as DNA: TGTGCCAGCAGCTGGAACCGGGACAGGGGGCGCCGCGAGCAGTACTTC. It is translated as CASSWNRDRGRREQYF. The complete variable domain, with remaining parts taken from reference TRBV7-2 and TRBJ2-7, reads GAGVSQSPSNKVTEKGKDVELRCDPISGHTALYWYRQSLGQGLEFLIYFQGNSAPDKSGLPSDRFSAERTGGSVSTLTIQRTQQEDSAVYLCASSWNRDRGRREQYFGPGTRLTVT.